Shown below are 30 T cell receptor beta chains from a single sample sequenced in a study of vaccination and CD4 T cells after COVID-19. Researchers used the Oncomine TCR Beta short-read assay to sequence DNA from cultured CD4+ T cells. TCRdb ran MiXCR on the PCR reads and lists one entry per CDR3 protein. The table shows 10,000 or so distinct CDR3 sequences, with 50% occurring only once. Indicated treatment: approximately nine-day PBMC culture with coronavirus spike peptide pools or control peptides (ViraFEST assay). Their cognate antigens are unknown. The sample was CD4+ T cells from blood, cultured in vitro. These receptors all stem from a human donor who had recovered from COVID-19.

The sample holds a few counts of this clonotype. This chain uses TRBV12-3 or TRBV12-4 with TRBJ1-4; 9 bases align to TRBD1. V shed 8 bases and J 8 bases; nucleotides not matched to a gene: 12. The CDR3 is 15 amino acids. The CDR3 loop is CASSNRGTGREKLFF. The CDR3 nucleotides read TGTGCCAGCTCTAATCGCGGGACAGGGAGGGAAAAACTGTTTTTT.

CDR3 sequence (DNA): TGCAAATCTGGGGGAGTGAACACTGAAGCTTTCTTT. It specifies CKSGGVNTEAFF. The chain recombines TRBV20-1 with TRBJ1-1; a possible D gene is TRBD1 (5 bases). The CDR3 contains 12 residues. Germline V gene data show CDR1 as DFQATT and CDR2 as SNEGSKA (reference sequence).

This clonotype was seen more than once but under ten times. This sequence joins TRBV5-1 and TRBJ2-5, with 7 bases aligning to TRBD1. Germline CDR1 SGHRS, CDR2 YFSETQ. The CDR3 spans 15 residues. The V gene end was trimmed by 1 base and the J gene end by 1 base; junction bases not matched to a gene: 4. The CDR3 region is CASSLTGQAQETQYF. The CDR3 nucleotides read TGCGCCAGCAGCTTGACTGGACAGGCCCAAGAGACCCAGTACTTC. Based on the CDR3 plus reference TRBV5-1 and TRBJ2-5, the full variable domain is KAGVTQTPRYLIKTRGQQVTLSCSPISGHRSVSWYQQTPGQGLQFLFEYFSETQRNKGNFPGRFSGRQFSNSRSEMNVSTLELGDSALYLCASSLTGQAQETQYFGPGTRLLVL.

This chain uses TRBV14 with TRBJ2-3; either TRBD1 or TRBD2 may supply D (5 bases each). V dropped 1 base and J dropped 1 base, with 15 bases sitting between them. CDR3 length: 17 amino acids. Germline CDR1 is SGHDN and CDR2 is FVKESK. The CDR3 sequence is CASSQGGSIRGTDTQYF. The CDR3 DNA reads as TGTGCCAGCAGCCAAGGGGGGAGCATCCGGGGCACAGATACGCAGTATTTT.

This clonotype occurred a few times. The genes are TRBV2 and TRBJ1-5; TRBD1 matches 8 bases. CDR1 is SNHLY, CDR2 FYNNEI, per germline. This CDR3 region has 14 residues. V shed 8 bases, J shed 3 bases, and the junction held 6 bases outside the gene matches. CDR3 loop: CASSGGQDNQPQHF. The CDR3 DNA is TGTGCCAGCTCAGGGGGCCAGGACAATCAGCCCCAGCATTTT.

The CDR3, as DNA: TGTGCCAGTAGTATAGACGGCGGAGGGCTCAATCAGCCCCAGCATTTT. It encodes CASSIDGGGLNQPQHF. The chain couples TRBV19 to TRBJ1-5, with D hard to call. The CDR3 is 16 residues long. Germline values: CDR1 LNHDA, CDR2 SQIVND (reference sequence). The germline V and J ends were trimmed by 0 bases and 3 bases, with 12 bases remaining between them.

This clonotype was seen only a few times. The chain employs TRBV12-2 and TRBJ2-7; the D call of TRBD2 is as the table states it, not checked on the DNA. TRBV12-2 is classified as a pseudogene. The CDR3 length is 17 residues. The CDR3 DNA is TGTGCAAGTCGCTTAGTAAAGCGGGGGGGCAACCCCTACGAGCAGTACTTC. Protein product: CASRLVKRGGNPYEQYF.

The rearrangement joins TRBV6-1 to TRBJ2-3, with 8 nucleotides matching TRBD2. Trimming cost V 2 bases and J 2 bases; bases outside gene matches: 6. CDR1 and CDR2 from the germline V gene are MNHNS and SASEGT. CDR3 length equals 16 residues. CDR3 bases: TGTGCCAGCAGTGAATCCTCGCGGGGGGTCACAGATACGCAGTATTTT. It specifies CASSESSRGVTDTQYF.

The genes are TRBV20-1 and TRBJ2-4; 8 bases are a match to TRBD2. CDR1 and CDR2 (germline): DFQATT, SNEGSKA (reference sequence). V trimming: 3 bases; J trimming: 6 bases; junction bases outside the gene matches: 13. The CDR3 contains 16 residues. The CDR3 nucleotides read TGCAGTGCTAGTCCCTCGACTAGCGCTTCGCTAAACATTCAGTACTTC. This encodes CSASPSTSASLNIQYF.

This clonotype showed up just a few times. The J gene is TRBJ1-3, the V gene TRBV7-6, with TRBD1 identical over 7 bases. Germline loops: CDR1 SGHVS, CDR2 FNYEAQ. The CDR3 consists of 15 residues. The ends lost 4 bases at V and 2 bases at J; junction bases unmatched: 5. This chain's CDR3 is CASSSQTGPGNTIYF. The CDR3 nucleotides read TGTGCCAGCAGCTCCCAGACAGGGCCTGGAAACACCATATATTTT.

This sequence joins TRBV6-5 and TRBJ2-5; a possible D gene is TRBD2 (5 bases). This CDR3 has 13 amino acids. Trimming cost V 0 bases and J 3 bases, with 5 bases left between them. Germline V gene sequence: CDR1 MNHEY, CDR2 SVGAGI. CDR3 in amino acids: CASSYSGEETQYF. The CDR3 DNA reads TGTGCCAGCAGTTACTCCGGGGAAGAGACCCAGTACTTC.

The count of this clonotype is one. The V gene is TRBV6-2 or TRBV6-3, the J gene TRBJ2-7, with D tentatively TRBD1 or TRBD2 (5 bases each). Trimming stripped 5 bases from V and 3 bases from J, with 8 bases between. Germline loops: CDR1 MNHEY, CDR2 SVGEGT. The CDR3 is made up of 12 amino acids. The CDR3 DNA sequence: TGTGCCAGCAGTGGGGACGTCTACGAGCAGTACTTC. It yields the protein CASSGDVYEQYF.

CDR3 residues: CATRGNNEQFF. CDR3 DNA: TGTGCTACCCGGGGGAACAATGAGCAGTTCTTC. This chain uses TRBV12-5 with TRBJ2-1; TRBD2 might be the D (6 bases). Germline V gene data show CDR1 as LGHNT and CDR2 as FRNRAP. Trimming pared 10 bases from V and 5 bases from J, leaving 9 bases between. The CDR3 covers 11 residues. The variable domain in full, completed from reference TRBV12-5 and TRBJ2-1, reads DARVTQTPRHKVTEMGQEVTMRCQPILGHNTVFWYRQTMMQGLELLAYFRNRAPLDDSGMPKDRFSAEMPDATLATLKIQPSEPRDSAVYFCATRGNNEQFFGPGTRLTVL.

CDR3 protein: CASSPLAAYNEQFF. The CDR3 DNA reads as TGTGCCAGCAGCCCGTTAGCTGCGTACAATGAGCAGTTCTTC. This chain joins TRBV11-2 and TRBJ2-1; no firm D call. Trimming took 5 bases from V and 4 from J, leaving 12 bases between them. The CDR3 has 14 residues. Germline assignment: CDR1 SGHAT and CDR2 FQNNGV.

V usage is TRBV20-1 and J usage is TRBJ2-7, with 7 bases identical to TRBD2. The CDR3 spans 13 residues. V gave up 7 bases and J gave up 2 bases; unmatched junction bases: 8. Germline lookup yields CDR1 DFQATT and CDR2 SNEGSKA (reference sequence). CDR3 in amino acids: CSGVGGGAYEQYF. The CDR3, as DNA: TGCAGTGGCGTGGGGGGAGGGGCCTACGAGCAGTACTTC.

The V gene is TRBV7-6, the J gene TRBJ1-1; 11 bases match TRBD1. Losses at the gene ends were 4 bases for V and 3 bases for J; bases not matched to a gene: 10. This CDR3 region has 17 residues. The V gene's germline CDR1 is SGHVS and CDR2 FNYEAQ. CDR3 in amino acids: CASSSLGTGGRDTEAFF. CDR3 DNA sequence: TGTGCCAGCAGCTCCCTGGGGACAGGGGGTCGGGACACTGAAGCTTTCTTT.

The chain links TRBV11-3 to TRBJ2-7; possibly TRBD2 for D (6 bases). This CDR3 is built from 14 residues. Per germline, CDR1 SGHNT and CDR2 YENEEA. The ends were cut back, 5 bases at V and 0 bases at J, with 11 bases in the middle. The CDR3 DNA is TGTGCCAGCAGCCTCGGAGGGACCTCCTACGAGCAGTACTTC. Its translation: CASSLGGTSYEQYF.

This sequence joins TRBV9 and TRBJ1-2, with a weak D call TRBD1 (6 bases). CDR1 and CDR2 from the germline V gene are SGDLS and YYNGEE. This CDR3 has 13 amino acids. The V end lost 4 bases, the J end lost 8 bases, and 15 bases lay between the germline ends. Written as DNA, the CDR3 is TGTGCCAGCAGCCTTAGGGGGGAGAGGGGCTACACCTTC. Protein sequence: CASSLRGERGYTF.

The V call is TRBV7-8, the J call TRBJ2-7, with 9 bases aligning to TRBD1. The CDR3 length is 16 residues. CDR1 is SGHVS, CDR2 FQNEAQ, per germline. The junction had 5 bases not matched to a gene; V was cut back by 1 base and J by 1 base. The CDR3 DNA follows: TGTGCCAGCAGCTTAGGGGGGGGGACAGGGTCCTACGAGCAGTACTTC. This translates into CASSLGGGTGSYEQYF. The entire variable domain, with the rest obtained from reference TRBV7-8 and TRBJ2-7, is as follows: GAGVSQSPRYKVAKRGQDVALRCDPISGHVSLFWYQQALGQGPEFLTYFQNEAQLDKSGLPSDRFFAERPEGSVSTLKIQRTQQEDSAVYLCASSLGGGTGSYEQYFGPGTRLTVT.

In this sample, this clonotype turned up a few times. This sequence joins TRBV6-1 and TRBJ1-4, with 9 positions matching TRBD1. Trimming removed 6 bases from V and 6 bases from J; junction bases left unmatched: 8. The length of the CDR3 is 15 residues. Germline lookup yields CDR1 MNHNS and CDR2 SASEGT. This CDR3 is CASSSGQGGYEKLFF. Written as DNA, the CDR3 is TGTGCCAGCAGCTCGGGACAGGGAGGATATGAAAAACTGTTTTTT.

The chain links TRBV12-3 or TRBV12-4 to TRBJ1-5, with no clear D. The V end was cut by 3 bases, the J end by 4 bases, with 10 bases between. This CDR3 has 14 residues. The CDR3 DNA reads TGTGCCAGCAGTTTCCTGTCGGGGAATCAGCCCCAGCATTTT. As protein: CASSFLSGNQPQHF.

This clonotype was counted only a few times. V gene TRBV5-1 combines with J gene TRBJ1-2; D not resolved. The length of the CDR3 is 16 residues. The V end lost 0 bases, the J end lost 4 bases, and 16 bases lay between the germline ends. The germline gives CDR1 SGHRS, CDR2 YFSETQ. CDR3 in amino acids: CASSLGRREGTYGYTF. The DNA for the CDR3 is TGCGCCAGCAGCTTGGGTAGACGGGAGGGAACCTATGGCTACACCTTC.

This clonotype was counted between two and nine times. The chain has TRBV2 and TRBJ1-2; 11 bases are a match to TRBD1. This CDR3 region has 14 residues. In germline, CDR1 is SNHLY, CDR2 FYNNEI. V lost 10 bases and J lost 6; bases outside the gene matches: 10. This CDR3 is CATNSGQGANGYTF. The CDR3 DNA follows: TGTGCCACCAATTCCGGACAGGGGGCTAATGGCTACACCTTC.

In this sample, this clonotype turned up a few times. The rearrangement joins TRBV5-5 to TRBJ2-2; D gene unclear. The V end was cut by 4 bases, the J end by 6 bases, with 7 bases between. The CDR3 loop spans 12 amino acids. CDR1 SGHKS and CDR2 YYEKEE come from the germline V gene (reference sequence). CDR3 nucleotide sequence: TGTGCCAGCAGCCGTGAGGCCGGGGAGCTGTTTTTT. It is translated as CASSREAGELFF.

The rearrangement uses TRBV15 and TRBJ1-5, with 10 bases matching TRBD1. The germline CDR1 and CDR2 sequences are LNHNV and YYDKDF (reference sequence). The J segment lost 6 bases and the V segment lost 5 bases, leaving 19 bases of the junction unmatched. The CDR3 consists of 19 residues. CDR3 protein: CATSGFFGRPGQGIQPQHF. CDR3 in DNA: TGTGCCACCAGCGGGTTTTTTGGCCGACCGGGACAGGGGATTCAGCCCCAGCATTTT.

About this clonotype: The CDR3 does not close with the conserved phenylalanine or tryptophan, likely indicating a read error. V is TRBV2 and J is TRBJ2-2; D tentatively fits TRBD1 or TRBD2 (6 bases each). The germline V gene encodes CDR1 SNHLY and CDR2 FYNNEI. The CDR3 totals 15 residues. V was shortened by 6 bases and J by 3 bases, with 14 bases between the two germline ends. The CDR3 loop is CASSGGGWDTGELFS. In nucleotides, the CDR3 is TGTGCCAGCAGCGGAGGGGGGTGGGACACCGGGGAGCTGTTTTCT.

The chain links TRBV5-4 to TRBJ1-1; D uncertain. This CDR3 has 13 residues. V dropped 3 bases and J dropped 4 bases, with 10 bases sitting between them. CDR1 and CDR2 (germline): SGHNT, YYREEE (reference sequence). This CDR3 is CASSSFGSTEAFF. The CDR3 region has the DNA TGTGCCAGCAGCTCTTTTGGCAGCACTGAAGCTTTCTTT. The complete variable domain, with remaining parts taken from reference TRBV5-4 and TRBJ1-1, reads ETGVTQSPTHLIKTRGQQVTLRCSSQSGHNTVSWYQQALGQGPQFIFQYYREEENGRGNFPPRFSGLQFPNYSSELNVNALELDDSALYLCASSSFGSTEAFFGQGTRLTVV.

The chain links TRBV7-9 to TRBJ1-4; no firm D call. The germline gives CDR1 SEHNR, CDR2 FQNEAQ (reference sequence). Deletions cut 0 bases from V and 8 bases from J, with 13 bases between. The CDR3 has 15 residues. The CDR3 sequence is CASSLALPNAEKLFF. CDR3 bases: TGTGCCAGCAGCTTAGCTCTCCCCAACGCGGAAAAACTGTTTTTT.

This rearrangement joins TRBV7-6 to TRBJ1-1; D is ambiguous. Germline V CDR1 and CDR2: SGHVS, FNYEAQ. This CDR3 has 13 amino acids. Trimming shortened V by 1 base and J by 8 bases, and 11 bases separated the two germline ends. The CDR3 DNA is TGTGCCAGCAGCTTAGTTGGCATTAGGGAAGCTTTCTTT. Protein product: CASSLVGIREAFF.

The chain uses TRBV10-2 and TRBJ1-5; TRBD1 agrees at 7 bases. Germline CDR1 is WSHSY and CDR2 is SAAADI. This CDR3 contains 15 residues. Losses at the gene ends were 4 bases for V and 10 bases for J; bases not matched to a gene: 13. The CDR3 spells CASSGPGQSFYPQHF. The CDR3 DNA is TGCGCCAGCAGTGGACCGGGACAGTCATTTTATCCCCAGCATTTT.